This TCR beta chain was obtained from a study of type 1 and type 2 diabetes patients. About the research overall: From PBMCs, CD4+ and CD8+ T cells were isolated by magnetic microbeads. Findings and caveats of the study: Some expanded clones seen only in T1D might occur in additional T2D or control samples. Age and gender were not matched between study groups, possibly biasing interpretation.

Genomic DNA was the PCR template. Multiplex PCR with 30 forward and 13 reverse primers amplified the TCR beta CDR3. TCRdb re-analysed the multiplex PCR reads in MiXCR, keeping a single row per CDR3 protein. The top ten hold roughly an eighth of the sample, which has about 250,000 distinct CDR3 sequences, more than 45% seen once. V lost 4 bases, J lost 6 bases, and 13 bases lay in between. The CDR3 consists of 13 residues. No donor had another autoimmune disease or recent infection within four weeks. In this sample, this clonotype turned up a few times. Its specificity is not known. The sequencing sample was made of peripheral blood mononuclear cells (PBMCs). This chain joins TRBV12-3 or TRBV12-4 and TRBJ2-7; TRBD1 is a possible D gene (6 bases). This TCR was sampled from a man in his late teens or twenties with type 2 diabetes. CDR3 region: CASSSRQVSEQYF. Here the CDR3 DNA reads TGTGCCAGCAGTTCGCGACAGGTGAGCGAGCAGTACTTC.